This entry lists 25 T cell receptor beta chains sequenced from one sample in a study of beta chain features in type 1 diabetes. Findings of the study overall: When Type 1 diabetes patients were examined, their TCRB CDR3s proved moderately but significantly shorter in all four CD4+ subsets.

The investigators reverse transcribed all of the isolated RNA, so they sequenced expressed TCRB transcripts. Generated by immunoSEQ multiplex PCR, the TCRdb table keeps only in-frame clones and is missing some. The sample gives hundreds of thousands of clones, over 13% of which show up once; less than 0.04% is in the top ten. These receptors have no known antigen. Sequencing used naive CD4+ T cells from blood. These receptors all come from a man younger than 30 with type 1 diabetes.

This clone has only a few counts. V is TRBV15 and J is TRBJ2-5; 7 bases agree with TRBD1. The CDR3 runs 17 residues. The trim removed 5 bases at V and 5 bases at J, leaving 17 bases unmatched. Per germline, CDR1 LNHNV and CDR2 YYDKDF (reference sequence). The CDR3 bases are TGTGCCACCAGCGGCCGACAGGGCAGAAGGGGTAGGGAGACCCAGTACTTC. This translates into CATSGRQGRRGRETQYF.

The CDR3 coding sequence is TGTGCCAGCACGACTAGCGGTTACTACGAGCAGTACTTC. Its translation is CASTTSGYYEQYF. This chain joins TRBV6-5 and TRBJ2-7, with TRBD2 matching 9 bases. This CDR3 has 13 amino acids. Per germline, CDR1 MNHEY and CDR2 SVGAGI. J was trimmed by 3 bases and V by 7 bases; bases with no gene match: 4.

Comments on this clone: The junction does not match germline at one end; this may be a read error. This chain connects TRBV15 to TRBJ2-7; D might be TRBD2 (5 bases). The CDR3 sequence is 16 residues long. Germline V CDR1 and CDR2: LNHNV, YYDKDF (reference sequence). The CDR3 region has the DNA TGTGCCACCAGCAGAGGTGGGAACCCTTCGGGATACGGGCAGTACTTC. Translation: CATSRGGNPSGYGQYF.

This clone was found a few times. The J gene is TRBJ2-3, the V gene TRBV7-6, with 8 nucleotides matching TRBD2. The CDR3 consists of 14 residues. Per germline, CDR1 SGHVS and CDR2 FNYEAQ. V lost 6 bases, J lost 5 bases, and 7 bases stayed unmatched. CDR3 loop: CASSYKRELDTQYF. CDR3 coding DNA: TGTGCCAGCAGTTATAAGCGGGAGTTAGATACGCAGTATTTT.

The rearrangement uses TRBV6-5 and TRBJ2-5; D might be TRBD2 (6 bases). The J call may be incorrect, as the DNA end agrees better with TRBJ2-7. This CDR3 spans 14 amino acids. CDR1 and CDR2 (germline): MNHEY, SVGAGI. For the CDR3, the DNA is TGTGCCAGCGCGGGGCAGAGCAACTCCTACGAGCAGTACTTC. It specifies CASAGQSNSYEQYF.

J is TRBJ1-2 and V is TRBV7-9; tentatively, D is TRBD1 (6 bases). The V gene lost 4 bases and the J gene lost 0 bases, with 24 bases spanning the gap. Germline CDR1 SEHNR, CDR2 FQNEAQ (reference sequence). This CDR3 is 19 amino acids long. The CDR3 reads CASSYTDRLNFQANYGYTF. In nucleotides, the CDR3 is TGTGCCAGCAGCTATACCGACAGGCTGAACTTTCAAGCTAACTATGGCTACACCTTC.

As to this clone: This CDR3 fails to terminate in the conserved phenylalanine or tryptophan, so it likely reflects a read error. No DNA is shown, since the ends of the CDR3 on it are uncertain; the CDR3 is the one TCRdb lists. This chain joins TRBV4-2 and TRBJ2-7; TRBD2 was called by the table and not checked on the DNA. The CDR3 contains 8 residues when both ends are counted. Germline V lookup: CDR1 LGHNA, CDR2 YNFKEQ. The CDR3 loop is CASSQDSP.

In this sample, this clone turned up a few times. This CDR3 reads CASSEASGIDSYEQYF. DNA of the CDR3: TGTGCCAGCAGTGAAGCGAGCGGGATTGACTCCTACGAGCAGTACTTC. The chain employs TRBV2 and TRBJ2-7; TRBD2 matches at 7 bases. The germline CDR1 and CDR2 sequences are SNHLY and FYNNEI. J gave up 0 bases and V 0 bases, and 5 bases lay outside the gene matches. CDR3 size: 16 residues.

The gene calls are TRBV18 and TRBJ2-5, with no clear D. This CDR3 has 14 amino acids. V lost 1 base, J lost 0 bases, and 6 bases lay in between. Germline values: CDR1 KGHSH, CDR2 LQKENI. The CDR3 region has the DNA TGTGCCAGCTCACCACGTTTGTACCAAGAGACCCAGTACTTC. Its protein is CASSPRLYQETQYF.

This rearrangement joins TRBV30 to TRBJ1-1, with D possibly matching TRBD1 (5 bases). CDR1 is GTSNPN and CDR2 is SVGIG in the germline V gene (reference sequence). This CDR3 spans 14 amino acids. The ends were cut back, 4 bases at V and 1 base at J, with 13 bases in the middle. The CDR3 sequence: CAWIGPGQNTEAFF. CDR3 coding DNA: TGTGCCTGGATAGGCCCCGGACAGAACACTGAAGCTTTCTTT.

Here the CDR3 reads CAWSPWGVLNQPQHF. CDR3 nucleotide sequence: TGTGCCTGGAGCCCCTGGGGGGTCCTCAATCAGCCCCAGCATTTT. The genes are TRBV30 and TRBJ1-5; possible D gene TRBD1, 5 bases. Per the germline V gene, CDR1 is GTSNPN and CDR2 is SVGIG (reference sequence). Trimming pared 3 bases from V and 3 bases from J, leaving 15 bases between. The CDR3 is 15 amino acids.

This clone appeared a few times. The J gene is TRBJ2-4, the V gene TRBV30; D might be TRBD1 or TRBD2, each matching 5 bases. V was pared by 2 bases and J by 9 bases, with 14 bases between. CDR1 GTSNPN and CDR2 SVGIG come from the germline V gene (reference sequence). The CDR3 loop spans 13 amino acids. The CDR3 DNA reads TGTGCCTGGAGTCCCCGAGGGGACGGCATTCAGTACTTC. This codes for CAWSPRGDGIQYF.

The V gene is TRBV18, the J gene TRBJ1-3; D is unresolved. Germline loops: CDR1 KGHSH, CDR2 LQKENI. This CDR3 region has 17 residues. The V and J ends lost 3 bases and 0 bases respectively, with 15 bases between them. CDR3 sequence reads: CASSPLEARYSGNTIYF. DNA for the CDR3: TGTGCCAGCTCACCCCTAGAGGCCCGGTACTCTGGAAACACCATATATTTT.

This sequence joins TRBV7-2 and TRBJ1-4; 8 positions agree with TRBD1. Trimming removed 7 bases from V and 6 bases from J; junction bases left unmatched: 7. From germline, CDR1 is SGHTA and CDR2 FQGNSA. This CDR3 is 14 amino acids long. CDR3 DNA: TGTGCCAGCACCCACAGGGGGGGCGATGAAAAACTGTTTTTT. Amino acid sequence: CASTHRGGDEKLFF.

This clone was seen only a few times. The chain links TRBV6-1 to TRBJ2-5; D unclear. The germline gives CDR1 MNHNS, CDR2 SASEGT. Trimming took 1 base from V and 3 from J, leaving 9 bases between them. The CDR3 has 14 residues. The CDR3 bases are TGTGCCAGCAGTGAAGGCCAGTTGGAAGAGACCCAGTACTTC. This gives the protein CASSEGQLEETQYF.

The gene calls are TRBV25-1 and TRBJ2-3; no definite D call. This CDR3 contains 14 residues. Germline CDR1 reads MGHDK; CDR2 reads SYGVNS. Trimming left V 2 bases short and J 0 bases short, with 6 bases between. The CDR3 bases are TGTGCCAGCAGTGAAGCAACTAGCACAGATACGCAGTATTTT. Translated: CASSEATSTDTQYF.

The V gene is TRBV6-5, the J gene TRBJ2-7, with a possible D match to TRBD2 (6 bases). The CDR3 length is 14 residues. CDR1 is MNHEY and CDR2 is SVGAGI in the germline V gene. V was clipped by 8 bases and J by 3 bases, with 17 bases between them. This CDR3 is CASSLGRFNYEQYF. In nucleotides, the CDR3 is TGTGCCAGCTCCCTTGGGAGGTTTAACTACGAGCAGTACTTC.

This clone has just a few counts. V gene TRBV4-3 combines with J gene TRBJ1-1; no definite D call. Trimming removed 0 bases at V and 1 base at J, with 9 bases between. The CDR3 consists of 15 residues. Germline loops: CDR1 LGHNA, CDR2 YSLEER. CDR3 sequence: CASSQDGLSNTEAFF. For the CDR3, the DNA is TGCGCCAGCAGCCAAGATGGGCTCTCGAACACTGAAGCTTTCTTT.

The chain carries TRBV10-1 and TRBJ2-3; D uncertain. The germline gives CDR1 WNHNN, CDR2 SYGVQD (reference sequence). The CDR3 sequence is 12 residues long. The V end was cut by 11 bases, the J end by 4 bases, with 13 bases between. CDR3 sequence (DNA): TGCGCCTCCGGGCCCGACCCAGATACGCAGTATTTT. It translates to CASGPDPDTQYF.

Concerning this clone: At the DNA level, this CDR3 is encoded by other sequences in the same sample as well. The rearrangement links TRBV29-1 to TRBJ1-2; 8 nucleotides match TRBD1. The CDR3 spans 13 residues. Germline CDR1 reads SQVTM; CDR2 reads ANQGSEA. The J segment lost 2 bases and the V segment lost 6 bases, leaving 5 bases of the junction unmatched. The CDR3 region has the DNA TGCAGCGTCGCAGGGGGCCCGAACTATGGCTACACCTTC. Its protein product is CSVAGGPNYGYTF.

V gene TRBV12-5 combines with J gene TRBJ2-1; TRBD2 agrees at 10 bases. In germline, CDR1 is LGHNT, CDR2 FRNRAP. The V and J ends lost 5 bases and 7 bases, in that order; junction bases with no gene match: 11. The length of the CDR3 is 16 residues. CDR3 in DNA: TGTGCTAGTGGTCCCCGGACTAGCGGTTTGAGGAATGAGCAGTTCTTC. The encoded protein is CASGPRTSGLRNEQFF. The complete variable domain, with remaining parts taken from reference TRBV12-5 and TRBJ2-1, reads DARVTQTPRHKVTEMGQEVTMRCQPILGHNTVFWYRQTMMQGLELLAYFRNRAPLDDSGMPKDRFSAEMPDATLATLKIQPSEPRDSAVYFCASGPRTSGLRNEQFFGPGTRLTVL.

This clone was seen more than once but under ten times. V is TRBV7-2 and J is TRBJ2-2, with TRBD2 as a possible D gene (5 bases). Germline assignment: CDR1 SGHTA and CDR2 FQGNSA. The length of the CDR3 is 13 residues. Trimming left V 3 bases short and J 7 bases short, with 9 bases between. DNA of the CDR3: TGTGCCAGCAGCTTGAGAGGGTTCGGGGAGCTGTTTTTT. Its translation: CASSLRGFGELFF. The whole variable domain, remainder taken from reference TRBV7-2 and TRBJ2-2, is GAGVSQSPSNKVTEKGKDVELRCDPISGHTALYWYRQSLGQGLEFLIYFQGNSAPDKSGLPSDRFSAERTGGSVSTLTIQRTQQEDSAVYLCASSLRGFGELFFGEGSRLTVL.

This clone appeared a few times. Other DNA sequences in the sample encode the same CDR3. V gene TRBV30 combines with J gene TRBJ2-5; D not certain. CDR3 length equals 10 residues. Germline V gene lookup returns CDR1 GTSNPN and CDR2 SVGIG (reference sequence). Deletions cut 1 base from V and 3 bases from J, with 0 bases between. In DNA, the CDR3 is TGTGCCTGGAGTGAAGAGACCCAGTACTTC. Translation: CAWSEETQYF.

In its sample, this clone was seen a few times. This chain connects TRBV6-5 to TRBJ2-2, with 8 bases lining up with TRBD1. Per germline, CDR1 MNHEY and CDR2 SVGAGI. V dropped 0 bases and J dropped 7; count of bases not matched to a gene: 4. CDR3 length: 15 residues. The CDR3 region is CASSYSGTGLGELFF. CDR3 DNA: TGTGCCAGCAGTTACTCCGGGACAGGACTCGGGGAGCTGTTTTTT.

In its sample, this clone was seen a few times. The chain joins TRBV10-3 to TRBJ2-1, with TRBD2 identical over 8 bases. The CDR3 covers 14 residues. Germline assignment: CDR1 ENHRY and CDR2 SYGVKD. Trimming removed 5 bases from V and 8 bases from J; junction bases left unmatched: 8. CDR3 sequence: CAISSGTSGYEQFF. The CDR3 DNA follows: TGTGCCATCAGTTCCGGGACTAGTGGGTATGAGCAGTTCTTC.